This T cell receptor beta chain was recovered during a study of tissue T cells after allogeneic stem cell transplantation. Sequencing of TCRbeta CDR3 at survey depth gave sequences and template counts. Produced via immunoSEQ multiplex PCR; TCRdb's table is partial and in-frame only. Of around 2,600 clones detected, less than 75% appear once; the ten largest clones hold 16%. Enrolled prospectively were adult allogeneic hematopoietic cell transplant recipients whose graft-versus-host disease was steroid-refractory. Study-wide results and limits: This small cohort was clinically heterogeneous, and sampling depth was a limitation.

On this clone itself: Its antigen remains unidentified. The same CDR3 can be traced to other DNA sequences in this sample.

Germline loops: CDR1 SGHNT, CDR2 YYREEE (reference sequence). There are 13 residues in the CDR3. Deletions cut 0 bases from V and 2 bases from J, with 5 bases between. This sample comprised colon tissue, obtained at autopsy. The chain combines TRBV5-4 with TRBJ1-1, with unresolved D. This sequence was found in an older male patient with steroid-refractory graft-versus-host disease after an allogeneic stem cell transplant. The graft donor may be the source of some T cells. The DNA of the CDR3 is TGTGCCAGCAGCTTGGGGGGAAACACTGAAGCTTTCTTT. Its protein is CASSLGGNTEAFF.